A single sample is the source of the 2 T cell receptor beta chains below, sequenced in a study of blood T cell repertoires in COVID-19. Sequenced by immunoSEQ multiplex PCR; TCRdb stores in-frame clones only, minus some. Of fewer than 250,000 clones in the sample, over 75% were seen once. The sample consisted of peripheral blood. The receptors were gathered from a woman aged 35 to 49 with acute or convalescent COVID-19.

In this sample, this clone turned up once. The chain carries TRBV6-1 and TRBJ1-2; D is unclear. Germline V lookup: CDR1 MNHNS, CDR2 SASEGT. The CDR3 runs to 14 residues. Trimming removed 6 bases from V and 2 bases from J, with 13 bases in between. The CDR3 nucleotides are TGTGCCAGCAGCCCGACGGGGATCAACTATGGCTACACCTTC. This codes for CASSPTGINYGYTF.

This clone has just one count. This sequence joins TRBV6-4 and TRBJ1-1, with D possibly TRBD1 on 6 matching bases. V was pared by 5 bases and J by 4 bases, with 11 bases between. The CDR3 contains 13 residues. Germline lookup yields CDR1 MRHNA and CDR2 SNTAGT. The CDR3 sequence is CASSLAGATEAFF. The CDR3 DNA sequence: TGTGCCAGCAGTTTAGCAGGGGCCACTGAAGCTTTCTTT.